The 32 T cell receptor beta chains below come from one sample, sequenced in a study of blood T cell repertoires in COVID-19. Only in-frame clones appear in the TCRdb table, and some are missing; sequencing was by immunoSEQ multiplex PCR. The table has approximately 320,000 clones, roughly 90% seen once; the top ten hold more than 8.5%. The specimen sequenced was PBMCs or T cells enriched from blood (not recorded which). All receptors come from a woman in her late teens or twenties who had recovered from COVID-19.

This clone showed up just a few times. V usage is TRBV7-2 and J usage is TRBJ1-5; possible D gene TRBD1, 5 bases. This CDR3 region has 14 residues. The V gene's germline CDR1 is SGHTA and CDR2 FQGNSA. Trimming shortened V by 5 bases and J by 7 bases, and 15 bases separated the two germline ends. CDR3 nucleotides: TGTGCCAGCAGCCCAGGGCAGGGTAGGCAGCCCCAGCATTTT. Amino acid sequence: CASSPGQGRQPQHF.

This clone was detected a few times. The same CDR3 is also encoded by other DNA sequences in this sample. This chain joins TRBV28 and TRBJ1-2; D gene uncertain. Per the germline V gene, CDR1 is MDHEN and CDR2 is SYDVKM. This CDR3 has 14 amino acids. The V end was cut by 1 base, the J end by 0 bases, with 6 bases between. The CDR3 sequence: CASSLSGANYGYTF. Written as DNA, the CDR3 is TGTGCCAGCAGTTTATCGGGAGCTAACTATGGCTACACCTTC.

This clone showed up just once. J is TRBJ1-4 and V is TRBV19; D not certain. V was clipped by 1 base and J by 12 bases, with 9 bases between them. The CDR3 totals 12 residues. Germline loops: CDR1 LNHDA, CDR2 SQIVND (reference sequence). Here the CDR3 DNA reads TGTGCCAGTAGTATAGGAGGCCTTCAACTGTTTTTT. It codes for CASSIGGLQLFF.

This clone came up a few times. This chain links TRBV19 with TRBJ2-2; a weak D match, TRBD1 (6 bases). Trimming left V 4 bases short and J 7 bases short, with 10 bases between. CDR3 size: 13 residues. CDR1 is LNHDA, CDR2 SQIVND, per germline (reference sequence). For the CDR3, the DNA is TGTGCCAGTAGTACCAGGGGAGACGGGGAGCTGTTTTTT. Its protein is CASSTRGDGELFF.

The V call is TRBV7-3, the J call TRBJ2-5; 8 bases agree with TRBD2. The CDR3 length is 15 residues. V lost 5 bases and J lost 2; bases outside the gene matches: 7. The germline V gene encodes CDR1 SGHTA and CDR2 FQGTGA. DNA of the CDR3: TGTGCCAGCAGCCCCACCGGGACTAGTCAAGAGACCCAGTACTTC. Its translation: CASSPTGTSQETQYF.

The rearrangement joins TRBV11-3 to TRBJ2-7, with D possibly matching TRBD1 (5 bases). The CDR3 totals 17 residues. CDR1 and CDR2 from the germline V gene are SGHNT and YENEEA. Trimming pared 0 bases from V and 0 bases from J, leaving 15 bases between. For the CDR3, the DNA is TGTGCCAGCAGCTTAGACTTTGGGGCGGCAGGCTCCTACGAGCAGTACTTC. Protein: CASSLDFGAAGSYEQYF.

A single count supports this clone. The chain joins TRBV5-1 to TRBJ2-7; 8 bases agree with TRBD2. Germline values: CDR1 SGHRS, CDR2 YFSETQ. This CDR3 comprises 13 residues. V was pared by 3 bases and J by 10 bases, with 9 bases of the junction left unmatched. The DNA for the CDR3 is TGCGCCAGCAGCTGGGATAGCGGGACGGTACAGTACTTC. This encodes CASSWDSGTVQYF. The whole variable domain, filled in from reference TRBV5-1 and TRBJ2-7, reads KAGVTQTPRYLIKTRGQQVTLSCSPISGHRSVSWYQQTPGQGLQFLFEYFSETQRNKGNFPGRFSGRQFSNSRSEMNVSTLELGDSALYLCASSWDSGTVQYFGPGTRLTVT.

The chain combines TRBV7-9 with TRBJ2-1; 11 bases are shared with TRBD2. CDR3 length: 16 residues. Germline-derived CDR1 and CDR2 are SEHNR and FQNEAQ (reference sequence). The junction had 5 bases not matched to a gene; V was cut back by 5 bases and J by 2 bases. The CDR3 nucleotides read TGTGCCAGCAGCCCGCGGGGACTAGCGGCCTACAATGAGCAGTTCTTC. It codes for CASSPRGLAAYNEQFF. The full variable domain, completed using reference TRBV7-9 and TRBJ2-1, is DTGVSQNPRHKITKRGQNVTFRCDPISEHNRLYWYRQTLGQGPEFLTYFQNEAQLEKSRLLSDRFSAERPKGSFSTLEIQRTEQGDSAMYLCASSPRGLAAYNEQFFGPGTRLTVL.

The V call is TRBV10-3, the J call TRBJ1-6, with D perhaps TRBD1 (5 bases). CDR1 is ENHRY, CDR2 SYGVKD, per germline. The CDR3 has 13 amino acids. The V gene lost 5 bases and the J gene lost 8 bases, with 10 bases spanning the gap. CDR3: CAISTQGDSPLHF. In DNA form, the CDR3 reads TGTGCCATCAGTACGCAAGGGGATTCACCCCTCCACTTT.

J is TRBJ1-2 and V is TRBV30; D not resolved. This CDR3 is 15 amino acids long. Germline V gives CDR1 GTSNPN, CDR2 SVGIG (reference sequence). The V end lost 2 bases, the J end lost 4 bases, and 17 bases lay between the germline ends. The CDR3 coding sequence is TGTGCCTGGAGTCCAGACGTGATGAGGGCCTATGGCTACACCTTC. Translation gives CAWSPDVMRAYGYTF.

The chain couples TRBV15 to TRBJ1-1, with 7 bases matching TRBD1. CDR1 is LNHNV and CDR2 is YYDKDF in the germline V gene (reference sequence). The CDR3 spans 15 residues. J lost 2 bases, V lost 3 bases, and 6 bases had no gene match. As DNA, the CDR3 is TGTGCCACCAGCAGTGAAAGACAGGGAAACACTGAAGCTTTCTTT. Protein product: CATSSERQGNTEAFF.

The chain is built from TRBV4-3 and TRBJ1-2; perhaps TRBD1 as D (5 bases). Germline V lookup: CDR1 LGHNA, CDR2 YSLEER. The CDR3 spans 15 residues. Trimming shortened V by 0 bases and J by 8 bases, and 16 bases separated the two germline ends. CDR3 DNA sequence: TGCGCCAGCAGCCAAGATCAGGGAGGGGTTCTAGGCTACACCTTC. Translating it yields CASSQDQGGVLGYTF.

This clone appeared a single time. The chain carries TRBV7-2 and TRBJ1-3; D unresolved. The CDR3 is made up of 12 amino acids. Germline values: CDR1 SGHTA, CDR2 FQGNSA. With 1 base removed from V and 9 bases from J, the gap between germline ends came to 7 bases. The CDR3 bases are TGTGCCAGCAGCTTAGATGGGAGCACCATATATTTT. Amino acid sequence: CASSLDGSTIYF.

The rearrangement uses TRBV7-2 and TRBJ1-5, with D uncertain. The CDR3 length is 14 residues. The germline gives CDR1 SGHTA, CDR2 FQGNSA. V was clipped by 3 bases and J by 3 bases, with 9 bases between them. CDR3 sequence reads: CASSFGESNQPQHF. CDR3 coding DNA: TGTGCCAGCAGCTTTGGGGAGTCCAATCAGCCCCAGCATTTT. Filled out from reference TRBV7-2 and TRBJ1-5, the complete variable domain reads GAGVSQSPSNKVTEKGKDVELRCDPISGHTALYWYRQSLGQGLEFLIYFQGNSAPDKSGLPSDRFSAERTGGSVSTLTIQRTQQEDSAVYLCASSFGESNQPQHFGDGTRLSIL.

The chain is built from TRBV7-3 and TRBJ2-5; TRBD2 aligns across 7 bases. CDR3 length: 15 residues. Per the germline V gene, CDR1 is SGHTA and CDR2 is FQGTGA. The J segment lost 4 bases and the V segment lost 4 bases, leaving 9 bases of the junction unmatched. The CDR3 reads CASSSRGGPGETQYF. For the CDR3, the DNA is TGTGCCAGCAGCTCTAGGGGAGGGCCAGGAGAGACCCAGTACTTC.

The rearrangement links TRBV5-6 to TRBJ2-1, with 15 bases lining up with TRBD2. J gave up 8 bases and V 4 bases, and 1 base lay outside the gene matches. Per germline, CDR1 SGHDT and CDR2 YYEEEE. CDR3 length: 14 amino acids. The CDR3 protein is CASSGLAGGYEQFF. The CDR3 DNA is TGTGCCAGCAGCGGACTAGCGGGAGGGTATGAGCAGTTCTTC.

As DNA, the CDR3 is TGTGCCAGCAGTGGGCGGTCCAGGGGTTATTCACCCCTCCACTTT. It yields the protein CASSGRSRGYSPLHF. The chain combines TRBV25-1 with TRBJ1-6; D might be TRBD1 (6 bases). This CDR3 contains 15 residues. V gave up 4 bases and J gave up 8 bases, with 15 bases separating them. The germline V gene encodes CDR1 MGHDK and CDR2 SYGVNS.

This sequence joins TRBV28 and TRBJ2-7, with TRBD1 matching 8 bases. The CDR3 has 18 amino acids. V lost 4 bases, J lost 2 bases, and 16 bases stayed unmatched. Per germline, CDR1 MDHEN and CDR2 SYDVKM. CDR3 DNA sequence: TGTGCCAGCAGTTCTCCAACCATCAGAGGACAGGGCACCTACGAGCAGTACTTC. This gives the protein CASSSPTIRGQGTYEQYF.

The table lists this clone with a count of one. The V and J genes are TRBV11-2 and TRBJ1-6; D is unresolved. V was trimmed by 3 bases and J by 9 bases, leaving 18 bases between them. Germline V lookup: CDR1 SGHAT, CDR2 FQNNGV. There are 16 residues in the CDR3. The CDR3 DNA sequence: TGTGCCAGCAGCTTCAGAGACCGACTATTGAGTTCACCCCTCCACTTT. This sequence encodes CASSFRDRLLSSPLHF.

For the CDR3, the DNA is TGTGCCAGCAGTTTAACTCCCATGGAGACCCAGTACTTC. Protein product: CASSLTPMETQYF. The chain combines TRBV27 with TRBJ2-5; D gene uncertain. Germline values: CDR1 MNHEY, CDR2 SMNVEV (reference sequence). This CDR3 contains 13 residues. Deletions cut 2 bases from V and 5 bases from J, with 9 bases between.

The genes are TRBV5-4 and TRBJ1-3; no definite D call. V lost 4 bases and J lost 4, with 9 bases in between. The CDR3 extends over 13 amino acids. Germline V gene lookup returns CDR1 SGHNT and CDR2 YYREEE (reference sequence). The CDR3 sequence is CASSTPGGNTIYF. CDR3 bases: TGTGCCAGCAGCACACCCGGGGGAAACACCATATATTTT.

This clone was seen a single time. The V and J genes are TRBV4-1 and TRBJ1-2; weak D call: TRBD1 (6 bases). The CDR3 is 16 residues long. Germline CDR1 reads MGHRA; CDR2 reads YSYEKL. V lost 2 bases and J lost 2, with 15 bases in between. The CDR3 is CASSQFGGGLNYGYTF. As DNA, the CDR3 is TGCGCCAGCAGCCAATTCGGCGGGGGGCTGAACTATGGCTACACCTTC.

This clone was picked up one time. This chain uses TRBV20-1 with TRBJ2-1; 7 nucleotides line up with TRBD2. CDR1 and CDR2 from the germline V gene are DFQATT and SNEGSKA (reference sequence). Losses at the gene ends were 3 bases for V and 2 bases for J; bases not matched to a gene: 10. This CDR3 has 16 residues. The CDR3 DNA reads as TGCAGTGCTAGTCACAACCCTAGCGGACCCTACAATGAGCAGTTCTTC. Residues: CSASHNPSGPYNEQFF.

The V and J genes are TRBV7-8 and TRBJ2-7, with D perhaps TRBD1 (6 bases). The CDR3 contains 15 residues. V lost 5 bases and J 2 bases, leaving 16 bases between the germline ends. Germline V gene sequence: CDR1 SGHVS, CDR2 FQNEAQ. CDR3 sequence (DNA): TGTGCCAGCAGCGTAGAGGGACATTTCGCCTACGAGCAGTACTTC. This translates into CASSVEGHFAYEQYF.

The chain joins TRBV29-1 to TRBJ1-1; the match to TRBD1 covers 7 bases. Trimming cost V 4 bases and J 4 bases; bases outside gene matches: 6. The CDR3 loop spans 13 amino acids. Germline V gene lookup returns CDR1 SQVTM and CDR2 ANQGSEA. Here the CDR3 reads CSVGEGAGTEAFF. The CDR3, as DNA: TGCAGCGTTGGCGAGGGGGCCGGCACTGAAGCTTTCTTT.

The J gene is TRBJ1-2, the V gene TRBV7-2; D not certain. The CDR3 runs 15 residues. V lost 5 bases, J lost 2 bases, and 15 bases lay in between. Per germline, CDR1 SGHTA and CDR2 FQGNSA. The DNA of the CDR3 is TGTGCCAGCAGCCTGAGCGGGAGGTCGAACTATGGCTACACCTTC. Amino acids: CASSLSGRSNYGYTF.

A single count supports this clone. J is TRBJ1-2 and V is TRBV19; D is uncertain. The germline gives CDR1 LNHDA, CDR2 SQIVND (reference sequence). The CDR3 extends over 12 amino acids. Deletions cut 8 bases from V and 13 bases from J, with 20 bases between. Written as DNA, the CDR3 is TGTGCCAGTTCAGATGCAGGAGGCCCCCGCACCTTC. Amino acids: CASSDAGGPRTF.

The CDR3 nucleotides are TGTGCCAGCAGCTCCAGGGACACCGGGGAGCTGTTTTTT. Translating it yields CASSSRDTGELFF. The chain combines TRBV11-3 with TRBJ2-2; D possibly corresponds to TRBD1 (5 bases). The germline V gene encodes CDR1 SGHNT and CDR2 YENEEA. This CDR3 contains 13 residues. V dropped 4 bases and J dropped 3 bases, with 6 bases sitting between them.

The chain is built from TRBV24-1 and TRBJ1-2; D gene ambiguous. Germline V CDR1 and CDR2: KGHDR, SFDVKD. The CDR3 is 15 amino acids. Trimming shortened V by 2 bases and J by 6 bases, and 15 bases separated the two germline ends. The CDR3 coding sequence is TGTGCCACCAGTGATTCCAGAACCGGGTCGGATGGCTACACCTTC. Amino acid sequence: CATSDSRTGSDGYTF.

This chain joins TRBV28 and TRBJ1-2; D gene ambiguous. This CDR3 is 12 amino acids long. Germline V gene lookup returns CDR1 MDHEN and CDR2 SYDVKM. The V gene lost 1 base and the J gene lost 8 bases, with 8 bases spanning the gap. CDR3 in DNA: TGTGCCAGCAGTTTATCCTTTGAGGGCTACACCTTC. Translating it yields CASSLSFEGYTF.

The chain links TRBV28 to TRBJ1-6; 10 nucleotides align to TRBD1. The trim removed 7 bases at V and 6 bases at J, leaving 15 bases unmatched. This CDR3 region has 18 residues. Per the germline V gene, CDR1 is MDHEN and CDR2 is SYDVKM. The CDR3 is CASNTYAGTGVTNSPLHF. As DNA, the CDR3 is TGTGCCAGCAACACTTACGCCGGGACAGGGGTTACTAATTCACCCCTCCACTTT.

Worth noting for this clone: At one end, the junction sequence differs from germline, possibly due to a read error. The V call is TRBV28, the J call TRBJ2-7, with D tentatively TRBD2 (5 bases). Germline-derived CDR1 and CDR2 are MDHEN and SYDVKM. The length of the CDR3 is 12 residues. This CDR3 reads CASSLVRGSPHF. CDR3 in DNA: TGTGCCAGCAGTTTAGTCCGGGGTAGCCCTCACTTC.